The source of this T cell receptor (beta chain) is a study of Graves' ophthalmopathy and Graves' hyperthyroidism. This CDR3 contains 18 residues. CDR1 and CDR2 (germline): MDHEN, SYDVKM. With 5 bases clipped from V and 1 base from J, the junction kept 13 bases outside the gene matches. For repertoire sequencing, the TCR beta CDR3 regions were amplified from RNA transcripts. An opening RT-PCR round employed HTBI primers and preceded a second-round multiplex PCR. TCRdb reprocessed the multiplex PCR reads via MiXCR and lists one record per CDR3 protein. The table includes roughly 160,000 distinct CDR3 sequences, 30% to 45% detected once. This clonotype has at least ten counts. Ophthalmopathy donors' eye disease showed moderate-to-severe activity, CAS of at least 3, NOSPECS of at least 4 and duration under 3 months. Diagnosis relied on clinical symptoms, serum thyroxine, TRAb, thyroid ultrasound and orbital computed tomography.

The chain uses TRBV28 and TRBJ2-4; 8 bases agree with TRBD1. The sequencing input was peripheral blood. The sequence came from a young man with Graves' ophthalmopathy. CDR3 sequence: CASSTEDRGRMAKNIQYF. CDR3 nucleotide sequence: TGTGCCAGCAGTACCGAAGACAGGGGAAGGATGGCCAAAAACATTCAGTACTTC.